This TCR beta chain was sequenced in a study of OX40 agonist ivuxolimab in advanced cancers. Across the study: Three partial responders included one hepatocellular carcinoma patient and two cutaneous melanoma patients. Study findings and constraints: Blood T cells, both CD4+ and CD8+, expanded clonally by week 6 at 0.1 to 3.0 mg/kg. There were, on average, more expanded clones in CD8+ T cells than in CD4+.

The V segment lost 6 bases and the J segment 3 bases; nucleotides outside the gene matches: 8. The germline V gene has CDR1 MNHEY and CDR2 SMNVEV (reference sequence). The length of the CDR3 is 14 residues. Clones were sequenced by immunoSEQ multiplex PCR, and TCRdb holds only the in-frame ones, with some missing. The table records 65,000 to 75,000 clones, around 90% of them present only once. Worth noting for this clone: The antigen remains unidentified.

Sequencing used CD4+ or CD8+ T cells sorted from blood, obtained in a trial of the OX40 agonist ivuxolimab. The receptor was isolated from an adult with an advanced solid tumor such as melanoma, head and neck, liver or kidney cancer. The chain has TRBV27 and TRBJ2-7, with 7 bases identical to TRBD1. Here the CDR3 reads CASSRTGIGYEQYF. Written as DNA, the CDR3 is TGTGCCAGCAGCCGGACAGGAATAGGCTACGAGCAGTACTTC.